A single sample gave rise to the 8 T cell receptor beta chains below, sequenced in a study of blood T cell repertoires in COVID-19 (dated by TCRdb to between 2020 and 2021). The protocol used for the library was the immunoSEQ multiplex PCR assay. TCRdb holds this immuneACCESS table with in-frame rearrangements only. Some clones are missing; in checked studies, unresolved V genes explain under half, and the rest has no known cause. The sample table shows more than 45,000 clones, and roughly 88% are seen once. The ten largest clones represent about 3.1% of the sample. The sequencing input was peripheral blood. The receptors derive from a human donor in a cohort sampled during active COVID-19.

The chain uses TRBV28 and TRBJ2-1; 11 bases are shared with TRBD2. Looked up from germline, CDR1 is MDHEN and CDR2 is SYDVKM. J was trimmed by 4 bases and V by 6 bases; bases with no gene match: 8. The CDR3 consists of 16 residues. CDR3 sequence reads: CASRRPGLADYNEQFF. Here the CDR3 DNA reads TGTGCCAGCAGACGCCCGGGACTAGCGGATTACAATGAGCAGTTCTTC. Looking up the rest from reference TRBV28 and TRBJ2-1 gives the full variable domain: DVKVTQSSRYLVKRTGEKVFLECVQDMDHENMFWYRQDPGLGLRLIYFSYDVKMKEKGDIPEGYSVSREKKERFSLILESASTNQTSMYLCASRRPGLADYNEQFFGPGTRLTVL.

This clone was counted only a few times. CDR3 sequence: CASSAGDNQPQHF. The CDR3 DNA reads as TGTGCCAGCAGTGCCGGGGACAATCAGCCCCAGCATTTT. The chain has TRBV6-4 and TRBJ1-5; D ambiguous. CDR1 and CDR2 from the germline V gene are MRHNA and SNTAGT. CDR3 size: 13 residues. The V and J ends lost 4 bases and 3 bases respectively, with 7 bases between them.

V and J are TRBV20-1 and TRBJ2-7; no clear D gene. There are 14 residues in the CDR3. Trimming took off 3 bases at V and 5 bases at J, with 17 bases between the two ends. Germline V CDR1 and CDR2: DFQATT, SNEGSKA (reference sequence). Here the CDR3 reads CSASSPLFSDEQYF. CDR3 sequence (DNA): TGCAGTGCTAGTTCCCCTCTTTTTTCCGACGAGCAGTACTTC.

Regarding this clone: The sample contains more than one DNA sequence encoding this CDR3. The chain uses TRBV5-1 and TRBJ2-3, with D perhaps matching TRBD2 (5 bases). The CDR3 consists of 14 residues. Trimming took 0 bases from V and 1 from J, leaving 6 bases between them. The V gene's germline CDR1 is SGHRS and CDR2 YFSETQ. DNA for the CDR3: TGCGCCAGCAGCTTGGAGAGGGGCACAGATACGCAGTATTTT. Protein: CASSLERGTDTQYF. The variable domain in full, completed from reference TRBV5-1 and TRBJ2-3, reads KAGVTQTPRYLIKTRGQQVTLSCSPISGHRSVSWYQQTPGQGLQFLFEYFSETQRNKGNFPGRFSGRQFSNSRSEMNVSTLELGDSALYLCASSLERGTDTQYFGPGTRLTVL.

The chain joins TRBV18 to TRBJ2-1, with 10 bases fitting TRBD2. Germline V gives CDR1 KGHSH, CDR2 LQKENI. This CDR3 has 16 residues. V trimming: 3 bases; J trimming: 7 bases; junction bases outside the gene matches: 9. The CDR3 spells CASSPQAGGPDNEQFF. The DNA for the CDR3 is TGTGCCAGCTCACCTCAAGCGGGAGGGCCTGATAATGAGCAGTTCTTC.

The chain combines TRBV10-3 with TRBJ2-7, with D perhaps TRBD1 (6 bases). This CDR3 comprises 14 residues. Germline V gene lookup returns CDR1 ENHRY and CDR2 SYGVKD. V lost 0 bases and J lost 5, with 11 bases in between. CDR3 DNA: TGTGCCATCAGTGAGTCATTGGGGGCCCACGAGCAGTACTTC. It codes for CAISESLGAHEQYF.

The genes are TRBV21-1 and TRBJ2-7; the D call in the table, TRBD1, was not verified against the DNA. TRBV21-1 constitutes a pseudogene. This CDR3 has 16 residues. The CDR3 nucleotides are TGTGCCATACCGGGACAGGGGGATACTAGCTCCTACGAGCAGTACTTC. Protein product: CAIPGQGDTSSYEQYF.

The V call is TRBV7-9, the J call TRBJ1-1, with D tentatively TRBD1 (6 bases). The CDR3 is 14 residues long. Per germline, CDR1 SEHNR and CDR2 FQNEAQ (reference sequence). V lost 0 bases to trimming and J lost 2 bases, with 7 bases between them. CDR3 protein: CASSLAGHNTEAFF. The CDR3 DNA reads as TGTGCCAGCAGCTTAGCGGGACACAACACTGAAGCTTTCTTT.